This TCR beta chain was retrieved from a study of shared clonotypes between healthy human individuals. The V and J ends lost 0 bases and 11 bases respectively, with 22 bases between them. The CDR3 is 15 residues long. The germline CDR1 and CDR2 sequences are GTSNPN and SVGIG (reference sequence). This clone was recorded a few times. Its antigen remains unknown. The CD4+ fraction was divided into a CD45RA+ naive subset and a CD45RA-negative memory subset. Overall study findings and caveats: Since donors were few, the genetic and exposure-history diversity represented was limited. Only blood was sampled, and tissue TCR repertoires likely differ from blood ones.

Generated by immunoSEQ multiplex PCR, the TCRdb table keeps only in-frame clones and is missing some. The sample contains about 2.4 million clones, approximately 93% of which appear only once. The source material was naive CD4+ T cells from PBMCs. Sample subset: CD45RA+ positively selected. This TCR was sampled from a man younger than 30 in good health. Some clones in this sample may be carry-over from other donors' samples. This chain links TRBV30 with TRBJ1-1; no clear D. CDR3: CAWSVQSLAPRGAFF. CDR3 coding DNA: TGTGCCTGGAGTGTACAGTCTTTGGCCCCTCGTGGCGCTTTCTTT.